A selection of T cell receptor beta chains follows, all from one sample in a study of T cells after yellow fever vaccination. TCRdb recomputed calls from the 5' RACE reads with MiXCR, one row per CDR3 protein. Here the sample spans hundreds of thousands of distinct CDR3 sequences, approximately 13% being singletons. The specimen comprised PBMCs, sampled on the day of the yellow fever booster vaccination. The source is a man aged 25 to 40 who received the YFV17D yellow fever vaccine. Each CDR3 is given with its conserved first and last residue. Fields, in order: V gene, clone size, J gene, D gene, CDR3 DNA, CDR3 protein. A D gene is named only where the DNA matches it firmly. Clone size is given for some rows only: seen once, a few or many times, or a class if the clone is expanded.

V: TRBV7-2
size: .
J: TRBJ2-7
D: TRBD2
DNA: TGTGCCAGCAGCTTAGCGGGACTAGCGGGAGGGCTTACAAGCTCCTACGAGCAGTACTTC
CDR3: CASSLAGLAGGLTSSYEQYF

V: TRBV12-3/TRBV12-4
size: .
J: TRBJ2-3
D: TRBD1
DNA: TGTGCCAGCAGGCACAGGGGCGGAAATACGCAGTATTTT
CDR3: CASRHRGGNTQYF

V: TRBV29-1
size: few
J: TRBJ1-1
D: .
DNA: TGCAGTGATGGGGGGTGTGCCATGAACACTGAAGCTTTCTTT
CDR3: CSDGGCAMNTEAFF

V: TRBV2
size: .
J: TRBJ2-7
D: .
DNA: TGTGCCAGCAGTGAAGCGCTTTCCGCGCAGTACTTC
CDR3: CASSEALSAQYF

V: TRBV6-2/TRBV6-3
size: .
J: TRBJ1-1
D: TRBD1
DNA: TGTGCCAGCAGTTCTTGGGACAGCCTTGAAGCTTTCTTT
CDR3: CASSSWDSLEAFF

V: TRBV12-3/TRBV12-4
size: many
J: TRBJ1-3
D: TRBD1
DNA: TGTGCCAGCAGTTTACAGGGACAGGGGCTATCCGCCATATATTTT
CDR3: CASSLQGQGLSAIYF

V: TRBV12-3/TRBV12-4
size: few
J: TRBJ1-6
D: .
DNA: TGTGCCAGCAGGGGGGACGGGCTTTCACCCCTCCACTTT
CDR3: CASRGDGLSPLHF

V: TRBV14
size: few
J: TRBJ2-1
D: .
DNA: TGTGCCGATCTTGCCCTACGCAATGAGCAGTTCTTC
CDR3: CADLALRNEQFF

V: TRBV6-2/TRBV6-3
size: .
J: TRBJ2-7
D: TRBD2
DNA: TGTGCCAGCAGTTACTCACCTAGCGGGAGCAGCTACGAGCAGTACTTC
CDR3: CASSYSPSGSSYEQYF

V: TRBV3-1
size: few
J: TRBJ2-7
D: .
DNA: TGTGCCAGCAGCTTGCTGGGGGGCGCCGCATCCTACGAGCAGTACTTC
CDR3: CASSLLGGAASYEQYF

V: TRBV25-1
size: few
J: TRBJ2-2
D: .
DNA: TGTGCCAGCAGTGAAGGCAGGGGCACCGGGGAGCTGTTTTTT
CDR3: CASSEGRGTGELFF

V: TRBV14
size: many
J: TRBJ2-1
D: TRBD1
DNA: TGTGCCAGCAGCCTTTACAGGGGGCCCTACAATGAGCAGTTCTTC
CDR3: CASSLYRGPYNEQFF

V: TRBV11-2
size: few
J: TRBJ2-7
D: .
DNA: TGTGCCAGCAGCTTTGACTTATCCTACGAGCAGTACTTC
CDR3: CASSFDLSYEQYF

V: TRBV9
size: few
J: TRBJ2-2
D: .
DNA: TGTGCCAGCAGCGGCCCCCTCTGGCCGACAGAACATGAGGGCGCCGGGGAGCTGTTTTTT
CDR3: CASSGPLWPTEHEGAGELFF

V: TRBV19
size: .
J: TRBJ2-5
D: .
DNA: TGTGCCAGTAGTTGGGGCCCGGGACCCCTCGGGAAGACCCAGTACTTC
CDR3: CASSWGPGPLGKTQYF

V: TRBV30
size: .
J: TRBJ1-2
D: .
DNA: TGTGCCTGGAGTGTACAGGCGGAGGCTGGCTGCACCTTC
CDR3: CAWSVQAEAGCTF

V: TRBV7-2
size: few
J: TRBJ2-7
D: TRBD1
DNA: TGTGCCAGCAGCCCTTCGTCAGGGGGCAAGGGCGAGCAGTACTTC
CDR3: CASSPSSGGKGEQYF

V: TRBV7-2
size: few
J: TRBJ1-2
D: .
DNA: TGTGCCAGCAGCTCGGGACCCAAGGTTCCAGGTGGCTACACCTTC
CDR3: CASSSGPKVPGGYTF

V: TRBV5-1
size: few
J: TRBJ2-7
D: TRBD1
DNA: TGCGCCAGCAGCCGATGGACATCAGGGGGCGGCGAGCAGTACTTC
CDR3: CASSRWTSGGGEQYF

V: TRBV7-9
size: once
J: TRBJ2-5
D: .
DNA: TGTGCCAGCAGCCCTTCCATAATCGAGACCCAGTACTTC
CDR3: CASSPSIIETQYF

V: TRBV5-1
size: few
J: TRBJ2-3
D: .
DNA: TGCGCCAGCAGCCCGGGACACGGAGGTCCAGATACGCAGTATTTT
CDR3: CASSPGHGGPDTQYF

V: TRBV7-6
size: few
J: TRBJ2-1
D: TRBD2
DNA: TGTGCCAGCAGCCGGACCGGGACTAGCGGGGAGCAGTTCTTC
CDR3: CASSRTGTSGEQFF

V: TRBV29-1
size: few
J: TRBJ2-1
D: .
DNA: TGCAGCGTTGGGCTGTTCGATGAGCAGTTCTTC
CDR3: CSVGLFDEQFF

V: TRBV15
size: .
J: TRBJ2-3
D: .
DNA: TGTGCCACCAGCAGAGATCTGGGGGGCACAGATACGCAGTATTTT
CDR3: CATSRDLGGTDTQYF

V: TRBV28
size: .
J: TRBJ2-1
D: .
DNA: TGTGCCAGCAGTCCCCAAGGGGAGGAGCAGTTCTTC
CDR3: CASSPQGEEQFF

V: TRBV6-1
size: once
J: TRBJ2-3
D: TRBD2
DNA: TGTGCCAGCAGCCCAACAGCGGGACGCACAGATACGCAGTATTTT
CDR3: CASSPTAGRTDTQYF

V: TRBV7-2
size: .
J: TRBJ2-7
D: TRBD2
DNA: TGTGCCAGCAGCGCGGACGGAGGACTAGGGGAGCAGTACTTC
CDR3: CASSADGGLGEQYF

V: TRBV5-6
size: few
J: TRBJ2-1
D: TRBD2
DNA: TGTGCCAGCAGCTACGAACTAGCGGGGCCCTACAATGAGCAGTTCTTC
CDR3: CASSYELAGPYNEQFF

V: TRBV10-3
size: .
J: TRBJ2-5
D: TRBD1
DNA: TGTGCCATCAGTGACCAGAGGACAGGAATAGAGACCCAGTACTTC
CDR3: CAISDQRTGIETQYF

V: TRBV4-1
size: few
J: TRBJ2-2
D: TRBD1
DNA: TGCGCCAGCAGCCAGTCCGGGACAGCCAACACCGGGGAGCTGTTTTTT
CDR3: CASSQSGTANTGELFF

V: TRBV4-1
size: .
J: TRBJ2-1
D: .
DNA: TGCGCCAGCAGCCAAACCGGGACCCCCTACTACAATGAGCAGTTCTTC
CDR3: CASSQTGTPYYNEQFF

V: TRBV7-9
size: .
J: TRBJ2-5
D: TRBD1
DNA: TGTGCCAGCAGCTGGCTAACAGGGGGACAGACCCAGTACTTC
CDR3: CASSWLTGGQTQYF

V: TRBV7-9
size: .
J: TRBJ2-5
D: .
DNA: TGTGCCAGCAGCCCGAAGGTCCGGCTTCAAGAGACCCAGTACTTC
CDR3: CASSPKVRLQETQYF

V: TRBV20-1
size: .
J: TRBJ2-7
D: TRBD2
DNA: TGCAGTGCTAGGGAACCTAGCGGGGGTCGGGACTTC
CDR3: CSAREPSGGRDF

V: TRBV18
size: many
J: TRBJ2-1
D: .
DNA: TGTGCCAGCTCCCCAACCCAGGACAATGAGCAGTTCTTC
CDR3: CASSPTQDNEQFF

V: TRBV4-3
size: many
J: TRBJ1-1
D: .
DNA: TGCGCCAGCAGCCAAGAGAGAAGCGTTGAAGCTTTCTTT
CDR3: CASSQERSVEAFF

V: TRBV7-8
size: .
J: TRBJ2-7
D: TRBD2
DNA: TGTGCCAGCAGCTCGGGGGGGGGCGGGAGTATCTACGAGCAGTACTTC
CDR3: CASSSGGGGSIYEQYF

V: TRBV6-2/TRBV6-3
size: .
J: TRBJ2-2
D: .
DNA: TGTGCCAGCAGTTACAATCCTTGGAGGGAGAACACCGGGGAGCTGTTTTTT
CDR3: CASSYNPWRENTGELFF

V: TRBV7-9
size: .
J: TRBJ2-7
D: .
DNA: TGTGCCAGCAGCTTGCGGACCTTCTACGAGCAGTACTTC
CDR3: CASSLRTFYEQYF

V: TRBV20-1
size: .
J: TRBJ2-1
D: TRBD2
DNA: TGCAGTGAGACTAGCCGCCTGTACAATGAGCAGTTCTTC
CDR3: CSETSRLYNEQFF